This T cell receptor beta chain was recovered during a study of beta chain features in type 1 diabetes. This clone has only a few counts. Its target is not known. Study outcomes and limitations: Type 1 diabetes patients had TCRB CDR3s that were shorter (moderately but significantly so) in all four CD4+ subsets.

The sequenced template was cDNA made from the entire isolated RNA. Sequencing of naive, central memory and regulatory T cell samples gave an average of about 3.7 million reads. Only in-frame clones appear in the TCRdb table, and some are missing; sequencing was by immunoSEQ multiplex PCR. The sample holds under 250,000 clones, roughly a tenth seen once. Using CD45RO/CCR7/CD25/CD127/CD95/CD27, CD4+ naive, central memory, regulatory and stem cell-like memory cells were sorted. The CDR3 is 14 amino acids. V dropped 7 bases and J dropped 0 bases, with 13 bases sitting between them. Germline V lookup: CDR1 SGHTA, CDR2 FQGNSA.

The chain has TRBV7-2 and TRBJ2-7, with D possibly being TRBD2 (6 bases). The source is a man aged 18 to 30 in good health. The material sequenced was central memory CD4+ T cells from blood. The CDR3 protein is CASTLRGISYEQYF. The CDR3 bases are TGTGCCAGCACCCTGCGGGGAATCTCCTACGAGCAGTACTTC.